This TCR beta chain was profiled in a study of blood T cell repertoires in COVID-19. Study overall: Samples came from the United States, Italy and Spain, spanning acute and convalescent COVID-19. Sources were T cells, B-cell-depleted T cells, or PBMCs; the material itself was cDNA or gDNA.

Original processing notes: Cell counts per sample came from amplifying reference gene primers. TCRdb's table, derived via immunoSEQ multiplex PCR, lists solely in-frame clones and lacks some. That table gives V, J and clone size, and the DNA gave D and trimming. The profile shows about 250,000 clones, roughly 80% of them singletons. The germline gives CDR1 SGHDT, CDR2 YYEEEE. This CDR3 comprises 14 residues. The V end was cut by 3 bases, the J end by 1 base, with 8 bases between. The chain uses TRBV5-6 and TRBJ2-4, with a weak D call TRBD1 (5 bases). The sequencing input was peripheral blood. The sequence was collected from an elderly man with acute or convalescent COVID-19. The CDR3 reads CASSYRGAKNIQYF. In DNA form, the CDR3 reads TGTGCCAGCAGCTATAGGGGCGCCAAAAACATTCAGTACTTC.